This T cell receptor (beta chain) was profiled in a study of regulatory T cells in long-lasting Graves disease. To make TCR beta libraries, researchers used iRepertoire HTBI primers and Arm-PCR of CDR3 regions. TCRdb fed the multiplex PCR reads into MiXCR, producing one record per CDR3 protein. The data hold around 400,000 distinct CDR3 sequences, with 23% observed a single time. The time point here: persistent/refractory GD, antithyroid drugs over 5 years with positive TRAb. Generation of the TCR library employed RNA extracted from PBMCs. This CDR3 comprises 16 residues. Per germline, CDR1 LGHNA and CDR2 YNFKEQ. V gave up 4 bases and J gave up 0 bases; unmatched junction bases: 3.

This TCR came from a female donor with Graves disease. The chain couples TRBV4-2 to TRBJ1-6; 7 bases fit TRBD1. The material was peripheral blood mononuclear cells (PBMCs), obtained when the disease was refractory, from a patient treated with antithyroid drugs. The CDR3 bases are TGTGCCAGCAGCCCCCCAGGGGGCTCCTATAATTCACCCCTCCACTTT. This gives the protein CASSPPGGSYNSPLHF.